This T cell receptor (beta chain) was obtained from a study of OX40 agonist ivuxolimab in advanced cancers. General study points: Partial responders at 0.1-3.0 mg/kg had among the lowest clonal expansion.

On this clone: The target antigen is unknown. The junction shows a germline mismatch at one end, possibly a read error.

Germline V CDR1 and CDR2: SGHAT, FQNNGV. This CDR3 region has 16 residues. The repertoire was sequenced with immunoSEQ multiplex PCR; TCRdb's copy has only in-frame clones and lacks some. The sample lists 60,000 or so clones, 88% occurring once. The receptor was isolated from an adult with an advanced solid tumor such as melanoma, head and neck, liver or kidney cancer. The sample was CD4+ or CD8+ T cells sorted from blood, taken in a trial of the OX40 agonist ivuxolimab. The J gene is TRBJ2-1, the V gene TRBV11-2, with 8 bases matching TRBD2. Here the CDR3 reads CASSSLREGVYNGQFF. The DNA for the CDR3 is TGTGCCAGCAGCTCCCTACGGGAGGGGGTCTACAATGGGCAGTTCTTC.